This TCR beta chain was recovered during a study of Graves' ophthalmopathy and Graves' hyperthyroidism. The wider study: Before any treatment was given, at initial diagnosis, peripheral blood was collected. General study results and limits: A majority of expanded thyroid clonotypes exceeding 0.001 frequency were likewise present in blood.

V shed 3 bases and J 2 bases; nucleotides not matched to a gene: 2. This CDR3 is 14 amino acids long. Presentation of ophthalmopathy in the donors involved moderate-to-severe activity, CAS ≥3, NOSPECS ≥4 and a duration under 3 months. Diagnosis relied on clinical symptoms, serum thyroxine, TRAb, thyroid ultrasound and orbital computed tomography. From RNA, the CDR3 regions of TCR beta chains were amplified and sequenced. First-round RT-PCR with HTBI primers preceded a second-round multiplex PCR. TCRdb itself ran the multiplex PCR reads through MiXCR, one entry per CDR3 protein. Seen here are hundreds of thousands of distinct CDR3 sequences, approximately 15% observed once, and the top ten hold about a tenth. This clonotype was counted ten times or more. Its antigen is not identified.

The sequenced material came from blood. V is TRBV12-3 or TRBV12-4 and J is TRBJ2-5, with 8 positions matching TRBD1. This sequence originates from a woman in her 30s with Graves' ophthalmopathy. The CDR3 protein is CASSLRQGQETQYF. CDR3 nucleotide sequence: TGTGCCAGCAGTTTGAGACAGGGGCAAGAGACCCAGTACTTC.